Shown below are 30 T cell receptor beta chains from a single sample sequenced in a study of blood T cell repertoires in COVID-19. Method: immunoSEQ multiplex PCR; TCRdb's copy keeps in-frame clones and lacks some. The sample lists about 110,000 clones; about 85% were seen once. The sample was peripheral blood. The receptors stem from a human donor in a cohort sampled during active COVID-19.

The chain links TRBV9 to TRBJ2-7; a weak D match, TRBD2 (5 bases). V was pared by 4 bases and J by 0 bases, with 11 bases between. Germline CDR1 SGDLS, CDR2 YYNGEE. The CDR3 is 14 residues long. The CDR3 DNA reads TGTGCCAGCAGCCTAGAGGGAGACTCCTACGAGCAGTACTTC. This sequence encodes CASSLEGDSYEQYF. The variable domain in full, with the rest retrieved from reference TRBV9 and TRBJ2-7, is DSGVTQTPKHLITATGQRVTLRCSPRSGDLSVYWYQQSLDQGLQFLIQYYNGEERAKGNILERFSAQQFPDLHSELNLSSLELGDSALYFCASSLEGDSYEQYFGPGTRLTVT.

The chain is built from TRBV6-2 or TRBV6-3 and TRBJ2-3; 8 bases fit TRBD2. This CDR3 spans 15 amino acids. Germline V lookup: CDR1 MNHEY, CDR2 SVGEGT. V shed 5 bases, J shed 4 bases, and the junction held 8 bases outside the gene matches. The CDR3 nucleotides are TGTGCCAGCAGTACCCCCCGGGGGGGGGCAGATACGCAGTATTTT. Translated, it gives CASSTPRGGADTQYF.

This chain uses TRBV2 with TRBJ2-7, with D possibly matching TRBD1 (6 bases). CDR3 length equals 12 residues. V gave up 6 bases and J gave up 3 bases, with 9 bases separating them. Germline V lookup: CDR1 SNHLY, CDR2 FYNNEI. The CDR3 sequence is CASSGQFYEQYF. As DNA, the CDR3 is TGTGCCAGCAGCGGACAGTTCTACGAGCAGTACTTC.

The chain's CDR3 is CAIGTENDPSNQPQHF. DNA of the CDR3: TGTGCCATCGGGACAGAGAACGACCCTAGCAATCAGCCCCAGCATTTT. The chain carries TRBV10-3 and TRBJ1-5, with 7 bases identical to TRBD1. The CDR3 contains 16 residues. Germline-derived CDR1 and CDR2 are ENHRY and SYGVKD. V shed 8 bases, J shed 0 bases, and the junction held 10 bases outside the gene matches.

CDR3 in DNA: TGTGCCAGCAGGATCCCGACAGGGGGGTACCAAGAGACCCAGTACTTC. It specifies CASRIPTGGYQETQYF. The chain uses TRBV2 and TRBJ2-5; 9 bases fit TRBD1. Germline CDR1 is SNHLY and CDR2 is FYNNEI. CDR3 length equals 16 residues. After removal of 6 bases from V and 0 bases from J, the junction contained 8 bases not matched to a gene.

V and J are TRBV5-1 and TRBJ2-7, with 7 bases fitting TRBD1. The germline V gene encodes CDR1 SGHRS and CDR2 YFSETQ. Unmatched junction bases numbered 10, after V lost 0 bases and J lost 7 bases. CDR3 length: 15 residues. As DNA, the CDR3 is TGCGCCAGCAGCTTGGCGACAGGGCCCTTACTGGAGCAGTACTTC. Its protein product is CASSLATGPLLEQYF.

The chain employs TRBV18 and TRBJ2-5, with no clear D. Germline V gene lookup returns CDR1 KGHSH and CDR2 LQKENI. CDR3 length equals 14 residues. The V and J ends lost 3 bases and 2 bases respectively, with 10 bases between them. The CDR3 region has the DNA TGTGCCAGCTCACCCCCCCACAAACAAGAGACCCAGTACTTC. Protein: CASSPPHKQETQYF.

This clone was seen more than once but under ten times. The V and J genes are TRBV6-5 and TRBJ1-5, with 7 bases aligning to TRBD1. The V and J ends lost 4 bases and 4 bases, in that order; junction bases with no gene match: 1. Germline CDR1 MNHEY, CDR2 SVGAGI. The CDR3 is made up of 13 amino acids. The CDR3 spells CASSLTGNQPQHF. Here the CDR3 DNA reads TGTGCCAGCAGTTTGACAGGGAATCAGCCCCAGCATTTT.

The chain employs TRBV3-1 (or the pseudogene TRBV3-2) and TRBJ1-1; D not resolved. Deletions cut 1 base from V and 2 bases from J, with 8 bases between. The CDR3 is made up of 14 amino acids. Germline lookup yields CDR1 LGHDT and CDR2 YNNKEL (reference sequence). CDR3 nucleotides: TGTGCCAGCAGCCAAGTGAACAGAAACACTGAAGCTTTCTTT. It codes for CASSQVNRNTEAFF.

CDR3 in DNA: TGTGCCACCCGGGGAGGGCGGAACACCGGGGAGCTGTTTTTT. Its translation: CATRGGRNTGELFF. The chain carries TRBV15 and TRBJ2-2, with 7 positions matching TRBD2. Germline CDR1 is LNHNV and CDR2 is YYDKDF (reference sequence). With V trimmed by 8 bases and J by 1 base, 4 bases remained unmatched. The CDR3 has 14 residues.

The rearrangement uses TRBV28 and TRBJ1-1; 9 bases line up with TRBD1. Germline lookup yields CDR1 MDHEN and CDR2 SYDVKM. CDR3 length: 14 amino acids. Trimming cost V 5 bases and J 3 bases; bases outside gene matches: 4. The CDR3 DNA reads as TGTGCCAGCAGTACGACAGGGGGACACACTGAAGCTTTCTTT. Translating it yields CASSTTGGHTEAFF.

CDR3 amino acids: CASSYSPGTGTYSNQPQHF. The CDR3 region has the DNA TGTGCCAGCAGTTACTCCCCCGGGACAGGGACTTATAGCAATCAGCCCCAGCATTTT. This chain links TRBV6-2 or TRBV6-3 with TRBJ1-5; 9 bases agree with TRBD1. Germline loops: CDR1 MNHEY, CDR2 SVGEGT. The CDR3 is 19 amino acids. Trimming took 0 bases from V and 0 from J; bases not matched to a gene: 9.

In nucleotides, the CDR3 is TGTGCCAGCAGTTCGCTAACTGAAGCTTTCTTT. Amino acid sequence: CASSSLTEAFF. The chain carries TRBV28 and TRBJ1-1; no reliable D call. The CDR3 has 11 amino acids. The germline V gene has CDR1 MDHEN and CDR2 SYDVKM. V was shortened by 4 bases and J by 5 bases, with 5 bases between the two germline ends.

The CDR3, as DNA: TGTGCCAGCAGCTCTAGCGTCAGACTCACAGATACGCAGTATTTT. It specifies CASSSSVRLTDTQYF. The chain recombines TRBV9 with TRBJ2-3; D is perhaps TRBD2 (6 bases). There are 15 residues in the CDR3. Trimming pared 4 bases from V and 2 bases from J, leaving 14 bases between. Germline V CDR1 and CDR2: SGDLS, YYNGEE.

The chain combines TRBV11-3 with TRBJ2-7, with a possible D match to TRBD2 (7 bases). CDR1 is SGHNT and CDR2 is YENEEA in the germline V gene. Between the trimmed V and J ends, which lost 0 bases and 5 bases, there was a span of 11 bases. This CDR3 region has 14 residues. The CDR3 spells CASSLDGEGDEQYF. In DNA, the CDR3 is TGTGCCAGCAGCTTAGATGGGGAGGGGGACGAGCAGTACTTC.

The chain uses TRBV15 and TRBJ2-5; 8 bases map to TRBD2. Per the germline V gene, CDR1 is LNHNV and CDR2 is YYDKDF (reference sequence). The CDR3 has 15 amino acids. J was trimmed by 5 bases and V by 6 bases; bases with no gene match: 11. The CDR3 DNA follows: TGTGCCACCAGTTTAGCGGGATCCCGTCGGGAGACCCAGTACTTC. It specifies CATSLAGSRRETQYF.

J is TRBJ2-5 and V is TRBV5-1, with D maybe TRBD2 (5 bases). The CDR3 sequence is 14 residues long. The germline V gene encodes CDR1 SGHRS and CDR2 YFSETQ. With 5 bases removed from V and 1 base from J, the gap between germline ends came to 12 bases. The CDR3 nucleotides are TGCGCCAGCAGTCGGCTAGCATCCCAAGAGACCCAGTACTTC. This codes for CASSRLASQETQYF.

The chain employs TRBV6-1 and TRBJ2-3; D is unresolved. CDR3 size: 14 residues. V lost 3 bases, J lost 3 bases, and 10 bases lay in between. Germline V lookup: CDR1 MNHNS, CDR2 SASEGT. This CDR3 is CASSDLTGTDTQYF. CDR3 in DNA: TGTGCCAGCAGTGATTTAACCGGGACAGATACGCAGTATTTT.

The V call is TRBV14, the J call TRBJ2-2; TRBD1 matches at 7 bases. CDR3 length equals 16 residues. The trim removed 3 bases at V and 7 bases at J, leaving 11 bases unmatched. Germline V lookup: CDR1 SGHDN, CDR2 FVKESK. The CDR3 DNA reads TGTGCCAGCAGCCATAAGCAAACAGGGGTGCGCGGGGAGCTGTTTTTT. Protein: CASSHKQTGVRGELFF. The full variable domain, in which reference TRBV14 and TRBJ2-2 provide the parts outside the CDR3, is EAGVTQFPSHSVIEKGQTVTLRCDPISGHDNLYWYRRVMGKEIKFLLHFVKESKQDESGMPNNRFLAERTGGTYSTLKVQPAELEDSGVYFCASSHKQTGVRGELFFGEGSRLTVL.

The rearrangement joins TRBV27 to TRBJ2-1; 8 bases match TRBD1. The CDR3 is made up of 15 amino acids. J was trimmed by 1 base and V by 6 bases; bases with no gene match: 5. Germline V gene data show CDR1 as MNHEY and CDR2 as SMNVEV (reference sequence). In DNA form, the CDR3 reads TGTGCCAGCAGGGAGGACAGGGAGTCCTACAATGAGCAGTTCTTC. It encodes CASREDRESYNEQFF.

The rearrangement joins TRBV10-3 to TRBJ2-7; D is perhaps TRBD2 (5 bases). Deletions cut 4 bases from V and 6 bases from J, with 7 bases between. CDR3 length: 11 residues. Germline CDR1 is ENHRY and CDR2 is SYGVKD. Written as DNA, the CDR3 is TGTGCCATCAGTGTTGGGAGCGAGCAGTACTTC. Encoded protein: CAISVGSEQYF.

CDR3 amino acids: CASSLEGQFYEQYF. The CDR3 DNA sequence: TGTGCCAGCAGCTTAGAGGGGCAGTTCTACGAGCAGTACTTC. The V call is TRBV7-9, the J call TRBJ2-7; D perhaps matches TRBD1 (5 bases). The CDR3 runs 14 residues. Germline V gene data show CDR1 as SEHNR and CDR2 as FQNEAQ (reference sequence). V was shortened by 1 base and J by 3 bases, with 10 bases between the two germline ends.

The CDR3 protein is CATRATGEPPLHF. The CDR3 DNA reads as TGCGCCACCCGGGCAACAGGGGAGCCTCCCCTCCACTTT. J is TRBJ1-6 and V is TRBV10-1; 7 nucleotides match TRBD1. In germline, CDR1 is WNHNN, CDR2 SYGVQD (reference sequence). The CDR3 has 13 residues. Trimming cost V 10 bases and J 13 bases; bases outside gene matches: 13.

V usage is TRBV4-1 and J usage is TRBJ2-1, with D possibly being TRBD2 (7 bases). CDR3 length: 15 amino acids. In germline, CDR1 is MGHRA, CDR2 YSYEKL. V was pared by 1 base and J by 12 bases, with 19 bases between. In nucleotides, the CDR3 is TGCGCCAGCAGCCAAGTGCCGGGGGGCTCCGTAGCGCAGTTCTTC. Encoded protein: CASSQVPGGSVAQFF.

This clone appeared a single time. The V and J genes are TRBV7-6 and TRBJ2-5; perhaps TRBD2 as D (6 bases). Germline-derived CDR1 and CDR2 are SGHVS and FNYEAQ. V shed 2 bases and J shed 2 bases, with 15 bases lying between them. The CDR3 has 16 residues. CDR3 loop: CASSLRSGPPQETQYF. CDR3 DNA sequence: TGTGCCAGCAGCTTACGAAGCGGGCCACCTCAAGAGACCCAGTACTTC.

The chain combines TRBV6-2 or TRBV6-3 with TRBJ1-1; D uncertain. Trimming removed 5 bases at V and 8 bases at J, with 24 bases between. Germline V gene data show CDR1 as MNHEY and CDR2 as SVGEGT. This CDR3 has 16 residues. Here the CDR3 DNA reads TGTGCCAGCAGTGACCCCTCAGGCCCCTACACGATAGAAGCTTTCTTT. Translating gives CASSDPSGPYTIEAFF.

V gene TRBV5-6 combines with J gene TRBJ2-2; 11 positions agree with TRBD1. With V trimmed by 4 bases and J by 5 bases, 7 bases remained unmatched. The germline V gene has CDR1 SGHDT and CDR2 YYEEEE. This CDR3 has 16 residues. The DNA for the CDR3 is TGTGCCAGCAGCACCTGGACAGGGGGCTTTACCGGGGAGCTGTTTTTT. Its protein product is CASSTWTGGFTGELFF.

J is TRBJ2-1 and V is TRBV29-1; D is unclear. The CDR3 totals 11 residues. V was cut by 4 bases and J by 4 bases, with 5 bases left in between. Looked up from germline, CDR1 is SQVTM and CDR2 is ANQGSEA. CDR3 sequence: CSVAQYNEQFF. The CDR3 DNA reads TGCAGCGTTGCACAGTACAATGAGCAGTTCTTC.

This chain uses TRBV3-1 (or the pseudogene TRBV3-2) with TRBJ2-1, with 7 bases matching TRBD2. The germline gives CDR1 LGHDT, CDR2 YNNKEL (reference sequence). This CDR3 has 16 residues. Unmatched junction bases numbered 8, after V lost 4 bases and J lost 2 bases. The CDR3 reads CASSPAGRETYNEQFF. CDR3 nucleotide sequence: TGTGCCAGCAGCCCCGCGGGGCGGGAGACCTACAATGAGCAGTTCTTC.

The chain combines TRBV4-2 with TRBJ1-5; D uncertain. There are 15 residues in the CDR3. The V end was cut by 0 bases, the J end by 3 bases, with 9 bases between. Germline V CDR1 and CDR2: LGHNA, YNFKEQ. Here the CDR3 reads CASSQDLGTNQPQHF. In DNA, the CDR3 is TGTGCCAGCAGCCAAGATCTTGGCACCAATCAGCCCCAGCATTTT.